This T cell receptor beta chain was sequenced for a study of cytomegalovirus exposure and HLA in healthy donors. Turning to the study itself: The 90 to 150 validation repertoires and the 666 first-cohort repertoires shared a platform, a later analysis reported.

The donors were part of the roughly 120-subject validation cohort, which stood apart from the roughly 730-subject first cohort. V was clipped by 3 bases and J by 5 bases, with 10 bases between them. Per the germline V gene, CDR1 is KGHSH and CDR2 is LQKENI. The length of the CDR3 is 13 residues. Study outcomes and limitations: Both high specificity and high sensitivity reportedly marked the classifier's diagnosis of cytomegalovirus status. The study flagged fewer than 200 TCR beta chains as cytomegalovirus-associated.

Turning to this clone: Its antigen is currently unknown.

Using immunoSEQ multiplex PCR, the repertoire was profiled, and TCRdb retains in-frame clones only, with some absent. Of about 120,000 clones in the sample, approximately 87% were seen once. The sequence was obtained from a woman aged 25-40 years in good health and CMV-seronegative. The material sequenced was PBMCs. This chain connects TRBV18 to TRBJ2-5; D is uncertain. CDR3 sequence reads: CASSPRRAETQYF. CDR3 in DNA: TGTGCCAGCTCACCTCGGAGAGCTGAGACCCAGTACTTC.